This T cell receptor (beta chain) was identified in a study of control samples from healthy donors and cancer patients. Method: immunoSEQ multiplex PCR; TCRdb's copy keeps in-frame clones and lacks some. Of over 60,000 clones in the sample, approximately 85% were seen once. Germline CDR1 is SGHRS and CDR2 is YFSETQ. V was shortened by 4 bases and J by 1 base, with 14 bases between the two germline ends. The CDR3 has 15 residues. This clone has just a few counts. The origin of this receptor is a man aged 40-49 years in good health. The chain links TRBV5-1 to TRBJ2-5, with D possibly TRBD1 on 6 matching bases. Sequencing was carried out using blood. Here the CDR3 DNA reads TGCGCCAGCAGCATAGCTGGACAGATCCAAGAGACCCAGTACTTC. It is translated as CASSIAGQIQETQYF.